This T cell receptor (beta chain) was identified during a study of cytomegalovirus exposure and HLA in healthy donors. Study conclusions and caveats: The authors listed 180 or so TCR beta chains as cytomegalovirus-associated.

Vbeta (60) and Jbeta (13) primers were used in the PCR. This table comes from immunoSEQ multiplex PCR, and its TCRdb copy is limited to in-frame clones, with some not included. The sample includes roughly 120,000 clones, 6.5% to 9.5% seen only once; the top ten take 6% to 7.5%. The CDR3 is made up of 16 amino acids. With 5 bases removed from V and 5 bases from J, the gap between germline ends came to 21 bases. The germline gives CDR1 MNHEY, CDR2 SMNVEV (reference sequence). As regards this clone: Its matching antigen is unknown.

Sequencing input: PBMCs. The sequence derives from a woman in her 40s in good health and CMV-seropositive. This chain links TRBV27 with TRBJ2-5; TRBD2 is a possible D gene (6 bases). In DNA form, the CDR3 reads TGTGCCAGCAGTCCCGGGAGACGCTCGGGCGGGGAGACCCAGTACTTC. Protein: CASSPGRRSGGETQYF.